One and the same sample provided the 3 T cell receptor beta chains below, sequenced in a study of blood T cell repertoires in COVID-19. TCRdb's table, derived via immunoSEQ multiplex PCR, lists solely in-frame clones and lacks some. The sample yields about 290,000 clones, around four fifths seen once. Material for sequencing was peripheral blood. The source is a woman aged 45-65 years with active or convalescent COVID-19.

This clone was observed a few times. The gene calls are TRBV11-2 and TRBJ2-1; 7 bases agree with TRBD2. CDR3 length equals 16 residues. V lost 3 bases to trimming and J lost 8 bases; unmatched junction nucleotides: 13. Germline V CDR1 and CDR2: SGHAT, FQNNGV. The CDR3 sequence is CASSFRGGERGYEQFF. The CDR3, as DNA: TGTGCCAGCAGCTTTCGGGGAGGGGAGAGGGGCTATGAGCAGTTCTTC.

This clone was seen a few times. The J gene is TRBJ2-2, the V gene TRBV7-8; 7 bases match TRBD1. V lost 6 bases and J lost 2; bases outside the gene matches: 9. CDR1 SGHVS and CDR2 FQNEAQ come from the germline V gene. This CDR3 region has 16 residues. The CDR3 protein is CASRQNRGSNTGELFF. Here the CDR3 DNA reads TGTGCCAGCAGACAGAACAGGGGATCTAACACCGGGGAGCTGTTTTTT.

The chain carries TRBV25-1 and TRBJ2-1, with D possibly being TRBD1 (6 bases). CDR1 MGHDK and CDR2 SYGVNS come from the germline V gene. V gave up 4 bases and J gave up 7 bases, with 26 bases separating them. The CDR3 is made up of 18 amino acids. This chain's CDR3 is CASSGRTQTGIVVNEQFF. CDR3 nucleotides: TGTGCCAGCAGTGGCCGGACTCAAACAGGGATCGTCGTGAATGAGCAGTTCTTC.